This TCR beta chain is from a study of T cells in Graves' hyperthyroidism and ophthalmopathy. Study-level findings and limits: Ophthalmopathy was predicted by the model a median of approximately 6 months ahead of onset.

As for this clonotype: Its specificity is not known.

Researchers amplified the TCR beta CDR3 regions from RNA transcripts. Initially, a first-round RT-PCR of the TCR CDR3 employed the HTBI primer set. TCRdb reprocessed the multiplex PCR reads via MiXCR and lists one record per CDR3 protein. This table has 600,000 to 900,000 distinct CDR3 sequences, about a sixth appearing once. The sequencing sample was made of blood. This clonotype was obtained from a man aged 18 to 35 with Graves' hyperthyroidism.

The CDR3 nucleotides read TGTGCCACCAGTGGCTTCGACGGAGCCTATGGCTACACCTTC. Residues: CATSGFDGAYGYTF. The rearrangement links TRBV24-1 to TRBJ1-2; D unclear. Germline V lookup: CDR1 KGHDR, CDR2 SFDVKD. The CDR3 totals 14 residues. V lost 5 bases, J lost 4 bases, and 13 bases lay in between.